Sequencing of this TCR beta chain was carried out in a study of PD-L1 blockade in urothelial cancer. Study observations and caveats: Tumor-linked clones in blood grew more by 3 weeks in durable-benefit patients.

A remark on this clone: No antigen is known for it.

Profiled with immunoSEQ multiplex PCR; TCRdb holds only in-frame clones, not every one. The sample records about 36,000 clones, around four fifths being singletons. V shed 6 bases, J shed 6 bases, and the junction held 2 bases outside the gene matches. The CDR3 is 12 amino acids. Germline V gene data show CDR1 as WSHSY and CDR2 as SAAADI. Time point here: peripheral blood 6 weeks after treatment start. Individual patients had between 1 and 8 samples, taken pretreatment and on-treatment. This receptor was identified in a man aged 40-50 years with urothelial cancer. Sequenced here: PBMCs, sampled around atezolizumab (anti-PD-L1) treatment. V gene TRBV10-2 combines with J gene TRBJ2-7; TRBD1 aligns across 10 bases. The CDR3 DNA reads as TGCGCCAGCAGAGACAGGGGGCGCGAGCAGTACTTC. Its protein product is CASRDRGREQYF.